One and the same sample provided the 25 T cell receptor beta chains below, sequenced in a study of response to subunit inactivated influenza vaccine. Using its own MiXCR run on the RT-PCR reads, TCRdb lists one record per CDR3 protein. The data contain a few hundred thousand distinct CDR3 sequences, 21% of them singletons. The sequencing here drew on PBMCs from blood, taken 21 months after vaccination. These receptors were taken from a man in his fifties or sixties who received an inactivated influenza vaccine.

The gene calls are TRBV28 and TRBJ2-7; possibly TRBD2 for D (5 bases). The CDR3 has 14 amino acids. V lost 3 bases and J 2 bases, leaving 11 bases between the germline ends. CDR1 is MDHEN, CDR2 SYDVKM, per germline. The CDR3 bases are TGTGCCAGCAGTTTTAGCGCAGAACCCTACGAGCAGTACTTC. This encodes CASSFSAEPYEQYF.

This clonotype turned up a few times. The chain couples TRBV6-5 to TRBJ1-4; D is uncertain. In germline, CDR1 is MNHEY, CDR2 SVGAGI. V lost 0 bases and J 3 bases, leaving 11 bases between the germline ends. The CDR3 consists of 16 residues. In nucleotides, the CDR3 is TGTGCCAGCAGTTACTCCTGGGTGGCAGCTAATGAAAAACTGTTTTTT. This gives the protein CASSYSWVAANEKLFF.

This sequence joins TRBV28 and TRBJ2-2; D may be TRBD2 (5 bases). The CDR3 consists of 16 residues. Germline CDR1 and CDR2: MDHEN and SYDVKM. Trimming took off 5 bases at V and 6 bases at J, with 19 bases between the two ends. CDR3 residues: CASSPLTHSGSGELFF. The CDR3, as DNA: TGTGCCAGCAGTCCGTTGACCCACTCGGGGTCCGGGGAGCTGTTTTTT. The full variable domain, rest sourced from reference TRBV28 and TRBJ2-2, is DVKVTQSSRYLVKRTGEKVFLECVQDMDHENMFWYRQDPGLGLRLIYFSYDVKMKEKGDIPEGYSVSREKKERFSLILESASTNQTSMYLCASSPLTHSGSGELFFGEGSRLTVL.

The J gene is TRBJ1-5, the V gene TRBV28; D gene ambiguous. Trimming shortened V by 2 bases and J by 1 base, and 21 bases separated the two germline ends. Per the germline V gene, CDR1 is MDHEN and CDR2 is SYDVKM. The CDR3 length is 19 residues. The DNA for the CDR3 is TGTGCCAGCAGTTTAATTGCACTTTATGGCAGTGACAGCAATCAGCCCCAGCATTTT. Its translation: CASSLIALYGSDSNQPQHF.

The chain carries TRBV5-1 and TRBJ2-6; D remains ambiguous. V was cut by 5 bases and J by 4 bases, with 13 bases left in between. The CDR3 runs 15 residues. The V gene's germline CDR1 is SGHRS and CDR2 YFSETQ. The CDR3 nucleotides read TGCGCCAGCAGTCGCGGTGTGACGGGGGCCAACGTCCTGACTTTC. Protein product: CASSRGVTGANVLTF.

The V and J genes are TRBV7-9 and TRBJ2-2; D uncertain. The CDR3 consists of 16 residues. Germline lookup yields CDR1 SEHNR and CDR2 FQNEAQ (reference sequence). Trimming cost V 6 bases and J 3 bases, with 17 bases left between them. The CDR3, as DNA: TGTGCCAGCAGGTCGCACCACAGTATGGACACCGGGGAGCTGTTTTTT. Translated, it gives CASRSHHSMDTGELFF.

The chain uses TRBV5-5 and TRBJ2-7; no clear D. The V end was cut by 0 bases, the J end by 7 bases, with 17 bases between. There are 15 residues in the CDR3. Germline V gene sequence: CDR1 SGHKS, CDR2 YYEKEE (reference sequence). For the CDR3, the DNA is TGTGCCAGCAGCTTGGAGGCTAGATTCCTACCGGAGCAGTACTTC. Translating gives CASSLEARFLPEQYF.

The sample holds a few counts of this clonotype. V gene TRBV10-3 combines with J gene TRBJ2-7, with TRBD1 identical over 9 bases. Per germline, CDR1 ENHRY and CDR2 SYGVKD. With V trimmed by 2 bases and J by 3 bases, 8 bases remained unmatched. The CDR3 is 16 residues long. The CDR3 DNA is TGTGCCATCAGTGAGAATACCGGGACAGGGAGCTACGAGCAGTACTTC. The encoded protein is CAISENTGTGSYEQYF.

This clonotype was seen repeatedly, ten times or more. The chain has TRBV20-1 and TRBJ2-7; D is perhaps TRBD1 (5 bases). The CDR3 spans 15 residues. Trimming cost V 2 bases and J 4 bases, with 18 bases left between them. Germline CDR1 DFQATT, CDR2 SNEGSKA (reference sequence). The CDR3 DNA is TGCAGTGCTAGACCCCCGAAGACGCCAGGGTACGAGCAGTACTTC. Its translation: CSARPPKTPGYEQYF.

The chain recombines TRBV19 with TRBJ1-5; D gene unclear. There are 18 residues in the CDR3. The germline V and J ends were trimmed by 0 bases and 0 bases, with 15 bases remaining between them. CDR1 and CDR2 (germline): LNHDA, SQIVND (reference sequence). The CDR3 DNA is TGTGCCAGTAGTATAGATCGTTTTGGGAGCAGTAGCAATCAGCCCCAGCATTTT. Translating it yields CASSIDRFGSSSNQPQHF.

This clonotype was seen a few times. The chain joins TRBV7-2 to TRBJ1-1; a possible D gene is TRBD1 (5 bases). The CDR3 spans 15 residues. Germline values: CDR1 SGHTA, CDR2 FQGNSA. Between the trimmed V and J ends, which lost 0 bases and 4 bases, there was a span of 12 bases. The CDR3 coding sequence is TGTGCCAGCAGCTTAGCGGGGGTTGAGGTCACTGAAGCTTTCTTT. It is translated as CASSLAGVEVTEAFF. The whole variable domain, filled in from reference TRBV7-2 and TRBJ1-1, reads GAGVSQSPSNKVTEKGKDVELRCDPISGHTALYWYRQSLGQGLEFLIYFQGNSAPDKSGLPSDRFSAERTGGSVSTLTIQRTQQEDSAVYLCASSLAGVEVTEAFFGQGTRLTVV.

This clonotype was seen a handful of times. This chain connects TRBV3-1 to TRBJ1-1; unclear D gene. Germline V gene sequence: CDR1 LGHDT, CDR2 YNNKEL (reference sequence). Trimming took 4 bases from V and 6 from J, leaving 15 bases between them. The CDR3 extends over 14 amino acids. In DNA form, the CDR3 reads TGTGCCAGCAGCCCACCTATGAGGTTCGCTGAAGCTTTCTTT. Amino acids: CASSPPMRFAEAFF.

This clonotype was picked up many times. The V gene is TRBV7-9, the J gene TRBJ1-4; D remains ambiguous. The V end was cut by 3 bases, the J end by 4 bases, with 12 bases between. There are 15 residues in the CDR3. Germline CDR1 SEHNR, CDR2 FQNEAQ (reference sequence). DNA of the CDR3: TGTGCCAGCAGCTTCTCGGCCTTAGTTAATGAAAAACTGTTTTTT. This gives the protein CASSFSALVNEKLFF.

This clonotype was detected only a few times. CDR3 nucleotide sequence: TGTGCCAGCAGCCAAGATCTCGCGTACACCGGGGAGCTGTTTTTT. Translation gives CASSQDLAYTGELFF. The rearrangement links TRBV4-2 to TRBJ2-2; D gene unclear. Germline V gives CDR1 LGHNA, CDR2 YNFKEQ. The CDR3 contains 15 residues. Between the trimmed V and J ends, which lost 0 bases and 3 bases, there was a span of 8 bases.

The chain carries TRBV5-1 and TRBJ2-5, with 11 positions matching TRBD1. J lost 5 bases, V lost 4 bases, and 10 bases had no gene match. The germline gives CDR1 SGHRS, CDR2 YFSETQ. The CDR3 length is 16 residues. CDR3 sequence reads: CASSHGQGAERETQYF. The CDR3, as DNA: TGCGCCAGCAGCCATGGACAGGGGGCGGAACGGGAGACCCAGTACTTC.

The V gene is TRBV7-2, the J gene TRBJ2-3; the D call may be TRBD1 or TRBD2 (5 bases each). V was trimmed by 1 base and J by 6 bases, leaving 14 bases between them. Per germline, CDR1 SGHTA and CDR2 FQGNSA. This CDR3 has 15 residues. The CDR3 loop is CASSLGFFRGDTQYF. The CDR3 DNA sequence: TGTGCCAGCAGCTTAGGTTTCTTTCGGGGCGATACGCAGTATTTT.

The gene calls are TRBV4-3 and TRBJ1-1; the D is unclear. Trimming stripped 0 bases from V and 8 bases from J, with 10 bases between. The CDR3 sequence is 13 residues long. Germline lookup yields CDR1 LGHNA and CDR2 YSLEER. DNA of the CDR3: TGCGCCAGCAGCCAAGATCGTCCGAACGAAGCTTTCTTT. Translation gives CASSQDRPNEAFF.

This chain joins TRBV6-2 or TRBV6-3 and TRBJ2-2; D gene uncertain. The CDR3 runs 15 residues. Trimming removed 6 bases from V and 1 base from J, with 12 bases in between. CDR1 MNHEY and CDR2 SVGEGT come from the germline V gene. The CDR3 loop is CASRTPGRNTGELFF. The CDR3 bases are TGTGCCAGCAGAACTCCCGGCAGGAACACCGGGGAGCTGTTTTTT.

This chain uses TRBV19 with TRBJ1-4; possibly TRBD1 for D (6 bases). The CDR3 loop spans 15 amino acids. In germline, CDR1 is LNHDA, CDR2 SQIVND (reference sequence). Trimming removed 4 bases from V and 2 bases from J, with 11 bases in between. CDR3 loop: CASSTRQATNEKLFF. CDR3 nucleotide sequence: TGTGCCAGTAGTACCCGACAGGCGACTAATGAAAAACTGTTTTTT.

This clonotype showed up just a few times. V gene TRBV6-5 combines with J gene TRBJ1-6; a weak D match, TRBD1 (5 bases). Germline values: CDR1 MNHEY, CDR2 SVGAGI. V was clipped by 0 bases and J by 3 bases, with 9 bases between them. The CDR3 spans 16 residues. The DNA for the CDR3 is TGTGCCAGCAGTTACTCGGCCGGGGGCTATAATTCACCCCTCCACTTT. Translation: CASSYSAGGYNSPLHF.

This clonotype was observed a handful of times. The chain combines TRBV3-1 with TRBJ2-5, with D perhaps TRBD1 (6 bases). This CDR3 comprises 15 residues. Germline CDR1 LGHDT, CDR2 YNNKEL (reference sequence). V lost 2 bases to trimming and J lost 5 bases, with 15 bases between them. The CDR3 DNA is TGTGCCAGCAGCCAACGGGACACAAAGAGGGAGACCCAGTACTTC. It is translated as CASSQRDTKRETQYF.

This clonotype was seen a handful of times. The chain is built from TRBV10-2 and TRBJ1-4; D gene uncertain. This CDR3 has 15 residues. The germline V gene has CDR1 WSHSY and CDR2 SAAADI. Trimming stripped 5 bases from V and 4 bases from J, with 14 bases between. The CDR3 DNA reads as TGCGCCAGCAGTACCTCAATGCAGTATAATGAAAAACTGTTTTTT. It yields the protein CASSTSMQYNEKLFF.

The chain combines TRBV11-2 with TRBJ2-1, with D hard to call. The CDR3 extends over 14 amino acids. The germline V gene has CDR1 SGHAT and CDR2 FQNNGV. V dropped 1 base and J dropped 4 bases, with 8 bases sitting between them. The CDR3 nucleotides are TGTGCCAGCAGCTTAGCCAGAGCTTACAATGAGCAGTTCTTC. Amino acid sequence: CASSLARAYNEQFF.

This clonotype occurred many times. The gene calls are TRBV5-1 and TRBJ1-2; tentative D call: TRBD1 (5 bases). Germline assignment: CDR1 SGHRS and CDR2 YFSETQ. Trimming stripped 0 bases from V and 2 bases from J, with 8 bases between. The CDR3 extends over 14 amino acids. The CDR3: CASSLDDRNYGYTF. The CDR3 DNA reads as TGCGCCAGCAGCTTGGACGACAGAAACTATGGCTACACCTTC.

This clonotype appeared a few times. The rearrangement uses TRBV20-1 and TRBJ1-5; D remains ambiguous. CDR3 length: 13 residues. Germline V lookup: CDR1 DFQATT, CDR2 SNEGSKA (reference sequence). Trimming shortened V by 0 bases and J by 4 bases, and 7 bases separated the two germline ends. In DNA form, the CDR3 reads TGCAGTGCTAGAGAGAGCATTAATCAGCCCCAGCATTTT. It is translated as CSARESINQPQHF.